One and the same sample provided the 12 T cell receptor beta chains below, sequenced in a study of blood T cells in healthy people across ages. The second PCR ran roughly 6 to 11 cycles with a sample-barcoded 5' primer and J-beta primers. TCRdb ran MiXCR on the 5' RACE reads and lists one entry per CDR3 protein. The sample includes nearly 800,000 distinct CDR3 sequences, more than 50% of them seen just once. The sample taken for sequencing was blood. The receptor set was obtained from a man aged 35-49 years in good health.

This clonotype was recorded only once. This may stem from a read error, because a much larger clone lies one nucleotide away. This chain joins TRBV5-5 and TRBJ2-7, with D unresolved. Looked up from germline, CDR1 is SGHKS and CDR2 is YYEKEE (reference sequence). CDR3 size: 12 residues. The DNA of the CDR3 is TGTGCCGGCAGCTCCACGAATACGAGGCAGTACTTC. It codes for CAGSSTNTRQYF.

The chain is built from TRBV4-3 and TRBJ1-4; the D is unclear. Trimming pared 0 bases from V and 7 bases from J, leaving 18 bases between. The germline V gene has CDR1 LGHNA and CDR2 YSLEER. The CDR3 has 17 residues. This CDR3 reads CASSQDMKMDFGEKLFF. CDR3 in DNA: TGCGCCAGCAGCCAAGATATGAAGATGGACTTCGGTGAAAAACTGTTTTTT.

The chain uses TRBV6-5 and TRBJ2-3; D is unclear. The CDR3 is 13 amino acids. V lost 5 bases and J lost 8, with 14 bases in between. Germline-derived CDR1 and CDR2 are MNHEY and SVGAGI. The CDR3 coding sequence is TGTGCCAGCAGTCTCCATCGGTCGAGTACGCAGTATTTT. Translated, it gives CASSLHRSSTQYF.

The chain employs TRBV9 and TRBJ2-7; 9 bases fit TRBD2. The J call could be wrong; TRBJ2-5 is a better fit for the DNA end. CDR3 size: 15 residues. Germline loops: CDR1 SGDLS, CDR2 YYNGEE. The CDR3 DNA is TGTGCCAGCAGCTCGCGCGGGGGGGTAGGGGAGACCCAGTACTTC. It codes for CASSSRGGVGETQYF.

This chain connects TRBV4-3 to TRBJ2-1; 7 nucleotides align to TRBD2. Germline V gene sequence: CDR1 LGHNA, CDR2 YSLEER. Trimming cost V 0 bases and J 5 bases; bases outside gene matches: 13. The CDR3 is 18 residues long. CDR3 sequence reads: CASSQDLSSGQPHNEQFF. The CDR3 region has the DNA TGCGCCAGCAGCCAAGATCTGTCTAGCGGCCAACCCCACAATGAGCAGTTCTTC.

V is TRBV29-1 and J is TRBJ2-1; 8 bases are a match to TRBD1. The CDR3 is made up of 14 amino acids. V dropped 6 bases and J dropped 1; count of bases not matched to a gene: 5. CDR1 is SQVTM and CDR2 is ANQGSEA in the germline V gene. Here the CDR3 reads CSVAGQGSYNEQFF. CDR3 sequence (DNA): TGCAGCGTCGCCGGACAGGGATCCTACAATGAGCAGTTCTTC.

The rearrangement links TRBV6-5 to TRBJ1-1; D is uncertain. Trimming pared 6 bases from V and 0 bases from J, leaving 11 bases between. The V gene's germline CDR1 is MNHEY and CDR2 SVGAGI. CDR3 length equals 14 residues. The CDR3 region is CASSRSFMNTEAFF. The CDR3 DNA follows: TGTGCCAGCAGCCGCAGTTTCATGAACACTGAAGCTTTCTTT.

The chain carries TRBV6-1 and TRBJ1-2; 11 bases agree with TRBD1. CDR1 MNHNS and CDR2 SASEGT come from the germline V gene. The ends lost 7 bases at V and 4 bases at J; junction bases unmatched: 14. This CDR3 region has 17 residues. DNA of the CDR3: TGTGCCAGCAACGCCGGGACAGGGGGTCGTCGAGTCTATGGCTACACCTTC. Encoded protein: CASNAGTGGRRVYGYTF.

The chain employs TRBV4-1 and TRBJ1-5; D is unclear. CDR1 is MGHRA and CDR2 is YSYEKL in the germline V gene. V gave up 2 bases and J gave up 0 bases, with 5 bases separating them. The CDR3 is 14 amino acids. CDR3 nucleotide sequence: TGCGCCAGCAGCCAATATATTAGCAATCAGCCCCAGCATTTT. It codes for CASSQYISNQPQHF.

This chain connects TRBV6-6 to TRBJ1-2; no definite D call. Trimming shortened V by 7 bases and J by 8 bases, and 14 bases separated the two germline ends. The CDR3 has 12 residues. Germline V lookup: CDR1 MNHNY, CDR2 SVGAGI (reference sequence). Here the CDR3 reads CASTPGVRGYTF. CDR3 nucleotide sequence: TGTGCCAGCACCCCGGGAGTTCGAGGCTACACCTTC.

The chain carries TRBV7-2 and TRBJ2-1; 10 nucleotides line up with TRBD2. Germline CDR1 SGHTA, CDR2 FQGNSA. V trimming: 1 base; J trimming: 4 bases; junction bases outside the gene matches: 7. This CDR3 is 17 amino acids long. This chain's CDR3 is CASSLVLAGEKYNEQFF. The DNA for the CDR3 is TGTGCCAGCAGCTTAGTCCTAGCGGGGGAGAAATACAATGAGCAGTTCTTC. Variable domain in full (rest from reference TRBV7-2 and TRBJ2-1): GAGVSQSPSNKVTEKGKDVELRCDPISGHTALYWYRQSLGQGLEFLIYFQGNSAPDKSGLPSDRFSAERTGGSVSTLTIQRTQQEDSAVYLCASSLVLAGEKYNEQFFGPGTRLTVL.

The chain couples TRBV9 to TRBJ2-1; TRBD1 might be the D (6 bases). The CDR3 length is 13 residues. Deletions cut 0 bases from V and 7 bases from J, with 8 bases between. Germline CDR1 reads SGDLS; CDR2 reads YYNGEE. CDR3 protein: CASSVGTVNEQFF. DNA for the CDR3: TGTGCCAGCAGCGTAGGGACAGTTAATGAGCAGTTCTTC.